A selection of T cell receptor beta chains follows, all from one sample in a study of T cell responses to AZD1222 COVID-19 vaccine. Generated by immunoSEQ multiplex PCR, the TCRdb table keeps only in-frame clones and is missing some. In the table there are about 98,000 clones, around 88% of which are singletons. The sample here was peripheral blood, taken on day 0 of MenACWY control vaccination. The source of these receptors is an adult in good health. CDR3s include the opening cysteine and the closing phenylalanine or tryptophan. The D gene is left open where the match is weak. Clone size appears in some rows only: once, few, many, or a class for an expanded clone.

TRBV5-4,TRBJ2-7,few,-,CASSSRDTYEQYF,TGTGCCAGCAGCTCCCGGGACACCTACGAGCAGTACTTC
TRBV19,TRBJ2-1,-,TRBD2,CASRNREAASRNEQFF,TGTGCCAGTAGGAACCGGGAGGCAGCAAGTAGGAATGAGCAGTTCTTC
TRBV27,TRBJ2-3,-,TRBD2,CASSPGLTDPDTQYF,TGTGCCAGCAGTCCGGGACTAACAGACCCAGATACGCAGTATTTT
TRBV5-6,TRBJ1-3,-,-,CASSLERVSGNTIYF,TGTGCCAGCAGCTTGGAACGGGTCTCTGGAAACACCATATATTTT
TRBV7-9,TRBJ1-4,once,TRBD1,CASSLGQGANEKLFF,TGTGCCAGCAGCTTAGGCCAGGGGGCTAATGAAAAACTGTTTTTT
TRBV24-1,TRBJ1-5,-,TRBD1,CATSDLNRGQPQHF,TGTGCCACCAGTGATTTAAACAGGGGTCAGCCCCAGCATTTT
TRBV4-3,TRBJ1-6,-,-,CASSQGGYNSPLHF,TGCGCCAGCAGCCAAGGCGGCTATAATTCACCCCTCCACTTT
TRBV7-2,TRBJ1-2,-,-,CASSLGVGSYGYTF,TGTGCCAGCAGCTTAGGTGTAGGGTCCTATGGCTACACCTTC
TRBV19,TRBJ1-1,few,-,CASSPWIETEAFF,TGTGCCAGTAGTCCCTGGATAGAAACTGAAGCTTTCTTT
TRBV5-1,TRBJ1-4,-,-,CASSLGAGQGLEKLFF,TGCGCCAGCAGCTTGGGGGCCGGGCAGGGTTTAGAAAAACTGTTTTTT
TRBV2,TRBJ1-5,few,-,CASSAGLPGSNQPQHF,TGTGCCAGCAGCGCGGGACTCCCTGGGAGCAATCAGCCCCAGCATTTT
TRBV7-3,TRBJ2-1,-,-,CASSLKLTTYNEQFF,TGTGCCAGCAGCTTAAAACTTACGACCTACAATGAGCAGTTCTTC
TRBV3-1/TRBV3-2,TRBJ2-5,-,TRBD2,CASNSGSGTQYF,TGTGCCAGCAATAGCGGGTCGGGGACCCAGTACTTC
TRBV7-8,TRBJ1-2,few,-,CASSFAEVQPDGYTF,TGTGCCAGCAGTTTTGCCGAGGTACAGCCGGATGGCTACACCTTC
TRBV28,TRBJ2-3,-,-,CASSRGEGPTDTQYF,TGTGCCAGCAGCCGAGGAGAGGGGCCTACAGATACGCAGTATTTT
TRBV5-1,TRBJ1-2,-,-,CASSLGTANYGYTF,TGCGCCAGCAGCTTGGGGACAGCTAACTATGGCTACACCTTC
TRBV5-6,TRBJ1-4,-,-,CASSLGQAGEKLFF,TGTGCCAGCAGCTTGGGCCAGGCCGGTGAAAAACTGTTTTTT
TRBV5-5,TRBJ1-3,once,-,CASSFRYTGSSGNTIYF,TGTGCCAGCAGCTTTCGTTATACAGGCTCCTCTGGAAACACCATATATTTT
TRBV19,TRBJ1-4,-,-,CASSLGVPEEKLFF,TGTGCCAGTAGTCTGGGAGTGCCCGAGGAAAAACTGTTTTTT
TRBV10-3,TRBJ2-3,-,TRBD2,CATSSGGKADTQYF,TGTGCCACCTCTTCGGGGGGGAAGGCAGATACGCAGTATTTT
TRBV14,TRBJ2-1,few,-,CASSHLGAGAYNEQFF,TGTGCCAGCAGCCACCTCGGGGCAGGAGCCTACAATGAGCAGTTCTTC
TRBV18,TRBJ1-2,-,-,CASSLNPGLPYGYTF,TGTGCCAGCTCTCTAAATCCGGGACTTCCTTATGGCTACACCTTC
TRBV19,TRBJ1-5,-,-,CASSGQLLSNQPQHF,TGTGCCAGTAGTGGACAGTTACTCTCTAATCAGCCCCAGCATTTT
TRBV10-3,TRBJ2-2,-,-,CAIPGRPSDVPGELFF,-
TRBV7-7,TRBJ1-6,once,TRBD1,CASSLARMGIQGPSPLHF,TGTGCCAGCAGCTTAGCGCGAATGGGTATACAGGGGCCTTCACCCCTCCACTTT
TRBV7-2,TRBJ2-7,-,-,CASSQDWGEQYF,TGTGCCAGCAGCCAAGATTGGGGCGAGCAGTACTTC
TRBV2,TRBJ1-2,-,-,CASSSDPGAGYTF,TGTGCCAGCAGCTCCGACCCAGGGGCAGGATACACCTTC
TRBV6-5,TRBJ1-5,-,TRBD1,CASSSKGAQGNQPQHF,TGTGCCAGCAGTTCTAAGGGGGCGCAGGGCAATCAGCCCCAGCATTTT
TRBV7-3,TRBJ2-1,-,TRBD2,CASSSRLAGVDEQFF,TGTGCCAGCAGCTCGAGACTAGCGGGGGTCGATGAGCAGTTCTTC
TRBV28,TRBJ1-2,-,TRBD1,CASSWTGEHGYTF,TGTGCCAGCAGTTGGACAGGGGAACATGGCTACACCTTC
TRBV7-9,TRBJ1-1,-,-,CASSLARVDVDTEAFF,TGTGCCAGCAGCTTAGCCAGGGTAGATGTAGACACTGAAGCTTTCTTT
TRBV19,TRBJ1-5,-,-,CASRSDTRGDNQPQHF,TGTGCCAGTAGGTCAGACACCCGGGGGGATAATCAGCCCCAGCATTTT
TRBV2,TRBJ1-2,-,TRBD1,CASSERGPNYGYTF,TGTGCCAGCAGTGAAAGGGGGCCCAACTATGGCTACACCTTC
TRBV5-1,TRBJ2-1,few,-,CASSLEPARHEQFF,TGCGCCAGCAGCTTGGAGCCAGCCCGCCATGAGCAGTTCTTC
TRBV3-1/TRBV3-2,TRBJ1-3,-,-,CASTTDSSGNTIYF,TGTGCCAGCACGACGGACAGCTCTGGAAACACCATATATTTT
TRBV5-4,TRBJ1-3,-,-,CASSWAGATGNTIYF,TGTGCCAGCAGCTGGGCGGGGGCTACTGGAAACACCATATATTTT
TRBV30,TRBJ1-1,-,-,CAWELGSRRAFF,TGTGCCTGGGAATTGGGGTCTCGCAGGGCTTTCTTT
TRBV20-1,TRBJ2-7,-,-,CSAGGSGEQYF,TGCAGTGCAGGGGGTTCCGGCGAGCAGTACTTC
TRBV6-5,TRBJ1-5,-,-,CASSYETNQPQHF,TGTGCCAGCAGTTACGAGACCAATCAGCCCCAGCATTTT
TRBV19,TRBJ2-1,-,TRBD1,CASSIAGQGRDEQFF,TGTGCCAGTAGTATCGCGGGACAGGGTCGGGATGAGCAGTTCTTC
TRBV6-6,TRBJ2-6,-,-,CASSQPGLHSGANVLTF,TGTGCCAGCAGTCAACCGGGACTGCACTCTGGGGCCAACGTCCTGACTTTC
TRBV28,TRBJ1-1,-,-,CASSTRTGARTEAFF,TGTGCCAGCAGTACCCGGACGGGAGCACGAACTGAAGCTTTCTTT
TRBV19,TRBJ1-4,-,TRBD1,CASSTGDVAEKLFF,TGTGCCAGTAGCACAGGGGACGTCGCTGAAAAACTGTTTTTT
TRBV7-9,TRBJ1-1,-,-,CASSLNHQGLENTEAFF,TGTGCCAGCAGCTTAAATCATCAGGGATTGGAGAACACTGAAGCTTTCTTT
TRBV4-2,TRBJ1-5,-,-,CASSQEWGTNQPQHF,TGTGCCAGCAGCCAAGAATGGGGGACCAATCAGCCCCAGCATTTT
TRBV5-4,TRBJ2-1,once,-,CASSPNQRGDREQFF,TGTGCCAGCAGCCCGAATCAGCGGGGGGACAGGGAGCAGTTCTTC
TRBV20-1,TRBJ1-6,-,-,CSASVGNGSPLHF,TGCAGTGCTAGTGTAGGGAACGGATCACCCCTCCACTTT
TRBV7-6,TRBJ2-5,-,-,CASSLAFSETQYF,TGTGCCAGCAGCTTAGCGTTTTCAGAGACCCAGTACTTC
TRBV9,TRBJ2-2,-,-,CASSVRADRNTGELFF,TGTGCCAGCAGCGTACGGGCAGACCGAAACACCGGGGAGCTGTTTTTT
TRBV7-9,TRBJ1-5,-,-,CASSLDGIGGQPQHF,TGTGCCAGCAGCTTAGACGGGATCGGCGGTCAGCCCCAGCATTTT
TRBV29-1,TRBJ1-1,-,TRBD1,CSGTTQGLTEAFF,TGCAGCGGGACGACACAGGGGTTGACTGAAGCTTTCTTT
TRBV23-1,TRBJ1-2,-,TRBD1,CASSQSRAEERGLKGGYTF,TGCGCCAGCAGTCAATCGAGGGCGGAGGAGAGGGGGCTTAAAGGCGGCTACACCTTC
TRBV5-4,TRBJ1-2,-,TRBD1,CASSLWAGGGYGYTF,TGTGCCAGCAGCTTGTGGGCAGGGGGGGGCTATGGCTACACCTTC
TRBV11-3,TRBJ2-1,-,-,CASAKVGNNEQFF,TGTGCCAGCGCGAAAGTGGGGAACAATGAGCAGTTCTTC
TRBV6-6,TRBJ2-1,-,-,CASSPLGGVNNEQFF,TGTGCCAGCAGCCCGCTCGGAGGAGTCAACAATGAGCAGTTCTTC